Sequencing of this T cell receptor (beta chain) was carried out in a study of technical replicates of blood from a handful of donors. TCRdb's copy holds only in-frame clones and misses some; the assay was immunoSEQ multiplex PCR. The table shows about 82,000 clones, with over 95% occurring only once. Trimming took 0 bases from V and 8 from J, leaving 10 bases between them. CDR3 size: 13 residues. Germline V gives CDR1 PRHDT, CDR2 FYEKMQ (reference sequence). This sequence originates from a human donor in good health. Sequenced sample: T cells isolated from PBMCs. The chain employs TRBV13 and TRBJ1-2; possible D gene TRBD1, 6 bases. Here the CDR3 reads CASSLGGGRGYTF. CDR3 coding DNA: TGTGCCAGCAGCTTAGGTGGGGGCCGCGGCTACACCTTC.